This TCR beta chain was captured by sequencing in a study of esophageal squamous cell carcinoma under preoperative chemotherapy. Study-level information: Both tumor-infiltrating lymphocytes and peripheral blood T cells had their TCR repertoires profiled.

V dropped 8 bases and J dropped 0 bases, with 12 bases sitting between them. Germline V CDR1 and CDR2: MNHNS, SASEGT. The CDR3 extends over 14 amino acids. This sample's time point: after preoperative PTX-NDP chemotherapy. About this clonotype itself: The antigen is undetermined.

Whole-study findings and limits: Clonal contraction, more than amplification, hit abundant clones after paclitaxel-nedaplatin. Peripheral T cells migrating into the tumor appeared to partly supply post-treatment tumor-infiltrating lymphocytes.

TCRdb used MiXCR to reprocess the PCR reads, holding one entry per CDR3 protein. The sample gives about 32,000 distinct CDR3 sequences, around 50% of which show up once; more than 20% is in the top ten. V and J are TRBV6-1 and TRBJ2-3, with D unresolved. This receptor was obtained from a human donor with esophageal squamous cell carcinoma. The donor label of this sample is uncertain. The specimen was collected from a patient given preoperative chemotherapy. CDR3: CASPQAVSTDTQYF. The CDR3 DNA reads TGTGCCAGCCCCCAGGCTGTGAGCACAGATACGCAGTATTTT.